The present T cell receptor beta chain was sequenced within a study of cytomegalovirus exposure and HLA in healthy donors (dated by TCRdb to 2015 to 2018). In the study overall: According to a later analysis, the roughly 120 validation repertoires were produced on the same platform as the 666 repertoires of the first cohort. To predict cytomegalovirus infection status, the study brought together high-throughput TCR immunosequencing, statistical association of individual TCRs with disease status, and machine learning. Along with the roughly 700-subject first cohort, a separate validation cohort of over 90 different subjects was used. The aim of the study was to test whether cataloging public T cell receptors could identify signatures of past pathogen exposure. Beyond this particular receptor, the publication reports: Subsequent analysis determined that TCRs grouped into clusters in the first cohort also showed a tendency toward co-occurrence across the 130 or so validation repertoires, and about 94% of cluster scores exceeded 0. A later analysis lacked HLA typing for the validation cohort, so it scored co-occurrence in that cohort across all 110 or so repertoires. Across donors, most TCR sequences were observed very rarely, whereas some public TCRs were present in many individuals. Three of the identified cytomegalovirus-associated TCR beta chains were confirmed in vitro to be specific for cytomegalovirus antigens. The classifier was reported to diagnose cytomegalovirus status with high specificity and sensitivity in both the original and validation cohorts. The study gave a list of roughly 150 TCR beta chains associated with cytomegalovirus. The authors suggested that the approach could potentially be extended to other disease states and immunological phenotypes.

This clone has just one count. Its antigen specificity is not known. One base away there is no much larger clone; base qualities are not given. Sequences MNHEY (CDR1) and SMNVEV (CDR2) are obtained from the germline V gene (reference sequence). The CDR3 runs 16 amino acids, cysteine and phenylalanine included. Only the CDR3 region is kept as DNA, spanning 48 bases read in frame from base 1. Germline trimming: 6 bases from V, 2 bases from J; junction bases outside gene matches: 7. Library prep was done by the immunoSEQ multiplex PCR assay. As for the original processing: To diagnose cytomegalovirus status from the catalog of TCR beta chain sequences, a statistical classification framework was built. Entries here come from immuneACCESS through TCRdb and include only in-frame sequences with V and J called. Some clones fail to appear in such tables; in the studies checked, an unresolved V gene covers under half of the shortfall, and the cause of the remainder is unknown. V, J and clone size were drawn from that table, and D and trimming were deduced from the DNA. Counted in this sample were about 110,000 clones; under 85% of them appeared once. About 3% of the sample is held by the ten biggest clonotypes.

Separate from the approximately 700-subject first cohort, the validation cohort of 95 to 150 subjects was the group to which the donors belonged. Material: PBMCs. Rearrangement joined TRBV27 to TRBJ2-6, with TRBD1 matching 7 junction bases. The receptor's source is a woman between 18 and 29 years old in good health and CMV-seronegative. DNA sequence: TGTGCCAGCAGAGGGGGCGATGGTACTGGGGCCAACGTCCTGACTTTC. This encodes CASRGGDGTGANVLTF. With the rest looked up from the reference TRBV27 and TRBJ2-6 genes rather than sequenced, the full variable domain is EAQVTQNPRYLITVTGKKLTVTCSQNMNHEYMSWYRQDPGLGLRQIYYSMNVEVTDKGDVPEGYKVSRKEKRNFPLILESPSPNQTSLYFCASRGGDGTGANVLTFGAGSRLTVL.